This TCR beta chain emerged from a study of patients and donors after allogeneic stem cell transplantation. One entry per CDR3 protein results from TCRdb running MiXCR on the RT-PCR reads. The profile shows about 87,000 distinct CDR3 sequences, approximately 5% of them singletons. This clonotype was seen many times. This CDR3 spans 15 amino acids. The germline V gene has CDR1 SNHLY and CDR2 FYNNEI. The V segment lost 6 bases and the J segment 1 base; nucleotides outside the gene matches: 3. Sequencing was carried out using blood, either unsorted or a sorted T cell fraction (not recorded which). V usage is TRBV2 and J usage is TRBJ2-6; 7 bases are shared with TRBD1. The receptor was isolated from a human donor who was either an allogeneic HSCT recipient or a stem cell or donor lymphocyte infusion donor (not recorded which). It is not recorded whose cells these are; they may come from a transplant donor. The CDR3 DNA follows: TGTGCCAGCAGCGCGGACAGGTCTGGGGCCAACGTCCTGACTTTC. Translated: CASSADRSGANVLTF.